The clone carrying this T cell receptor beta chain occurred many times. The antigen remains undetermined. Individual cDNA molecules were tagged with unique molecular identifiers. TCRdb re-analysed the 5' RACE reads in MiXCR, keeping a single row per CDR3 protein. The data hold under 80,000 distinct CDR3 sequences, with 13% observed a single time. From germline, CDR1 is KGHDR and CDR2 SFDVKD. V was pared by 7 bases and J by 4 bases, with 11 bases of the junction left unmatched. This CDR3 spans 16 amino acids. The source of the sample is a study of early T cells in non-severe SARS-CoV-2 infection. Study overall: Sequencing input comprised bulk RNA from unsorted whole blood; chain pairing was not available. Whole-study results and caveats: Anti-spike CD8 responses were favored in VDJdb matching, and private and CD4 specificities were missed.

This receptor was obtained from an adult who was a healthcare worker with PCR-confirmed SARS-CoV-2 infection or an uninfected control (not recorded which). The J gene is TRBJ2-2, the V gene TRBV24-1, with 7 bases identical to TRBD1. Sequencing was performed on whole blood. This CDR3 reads CATSDARQGSTGELFF. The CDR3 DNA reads TGTGCCACCAGCGATGCCCGACAGGGTAGCACCGGGGAGCTGTTTTTT.